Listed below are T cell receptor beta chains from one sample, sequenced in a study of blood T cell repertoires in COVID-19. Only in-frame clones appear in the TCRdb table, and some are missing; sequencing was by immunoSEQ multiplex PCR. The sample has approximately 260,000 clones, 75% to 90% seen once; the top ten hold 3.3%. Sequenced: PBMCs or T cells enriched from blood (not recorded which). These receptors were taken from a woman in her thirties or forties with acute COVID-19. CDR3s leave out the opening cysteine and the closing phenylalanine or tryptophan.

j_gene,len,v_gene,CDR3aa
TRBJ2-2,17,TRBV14,ASSPLFGLAGGNTGELF
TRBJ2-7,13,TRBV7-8,ASSSGTGSPYEQY
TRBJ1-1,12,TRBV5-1,ASRTDRSNTEAF
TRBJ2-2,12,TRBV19,ASRGTSGSGELF
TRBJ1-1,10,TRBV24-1,AAGPHGAEAF
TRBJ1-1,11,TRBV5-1,ASTVEGNTEAF
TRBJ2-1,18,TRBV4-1,ASSHPAGTGALAVRDEQF
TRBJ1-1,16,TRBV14,ASSQDYGHSIGDTEAF
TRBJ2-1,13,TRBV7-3,ASSQGTGHSNEQF
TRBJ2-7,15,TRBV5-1,ASSFVVRGSAYYEQY
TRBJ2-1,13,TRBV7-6,ASSTLGSSYNEQF
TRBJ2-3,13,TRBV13,ASSLVGGSTDTQY
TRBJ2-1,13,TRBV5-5,ASSSSSGQYNEQF
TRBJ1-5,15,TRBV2,ASSARQGENSNQPQH
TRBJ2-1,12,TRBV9,ASSVSFQDNEQF
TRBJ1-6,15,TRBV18,ASSPGQGNVTPIGLH
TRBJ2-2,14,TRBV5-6,ASSSIRDRNTGELF
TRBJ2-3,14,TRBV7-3,ASSLSGQTSTDTQY